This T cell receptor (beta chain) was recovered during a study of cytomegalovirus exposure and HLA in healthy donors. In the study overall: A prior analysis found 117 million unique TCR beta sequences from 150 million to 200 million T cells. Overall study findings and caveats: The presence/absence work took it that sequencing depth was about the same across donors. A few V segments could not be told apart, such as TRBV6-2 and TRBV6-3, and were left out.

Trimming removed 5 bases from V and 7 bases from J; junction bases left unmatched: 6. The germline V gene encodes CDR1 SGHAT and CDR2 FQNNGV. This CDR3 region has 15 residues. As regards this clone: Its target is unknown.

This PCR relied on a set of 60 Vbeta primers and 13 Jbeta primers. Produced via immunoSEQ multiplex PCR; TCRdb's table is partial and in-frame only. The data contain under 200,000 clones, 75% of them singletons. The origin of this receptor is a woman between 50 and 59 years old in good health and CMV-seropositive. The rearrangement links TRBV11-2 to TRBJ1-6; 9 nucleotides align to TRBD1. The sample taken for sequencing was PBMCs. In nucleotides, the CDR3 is TGTGCCAGCAGCGCGATGACAGGGGGAAATTCACCCCTCCACTTT. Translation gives CASSAMTGGNSPLHF.